One and the same sample provided the 5 T cell receptor beta chains below, sequenced in a study of blood T cell repertoires in COVID-19. Produced via immunoSEQ multiplex PCR; TCRdb's table is partial and in-frame only. This sample has about 250,000 clones, with around 80% found just once. Sequencing was carried out using peripheral blood. The receptors stem from a man between 35 and 55 years old with active or convalescent COVID-19.

As concerns this clone: This specimen includes other DNA sequences encoding the same CDR3. The chain couples TRBV3-1 (or the pseudogene TRBV3-2) to TRBJ2-7; tentatively, D is TRBD1 (6 bases). Germline V gives CDR1 LGHDT, CDR2 YNNKEL (reference sequence). V shed 3 bases and J shed 4 bases, with 7 bases lying between them. The CDR3 runs to 12 residues. The CDR3 is CASSQGAYEQYF. The CDR3 nucleotides read TGTGCCAGCAGCCAGGGGGCATACGAGCAGTACTTC.

The rearrangement joins TRBV6-4 to TRBJ1-1, with a possible D match to TRBD1 (5 bases). This CDR3 has 13 residues. From germline, CDR1 is MRHNA and CDR2 SNTAGT. Trimming took 2 bases from V and 5 from J, leaving 9 bases between them. This CDR3 reads CASSDDGGTEAFF. The CDR3 DNA reads TGTGCCAGCAGTGACGACGGGGGGACTGAAGCTTTCTTT.

V usage is TRBV19 and J usage is TRBJ2-7; tentatively, D is TRBD1 (5 bases). Trimming cost V 6 bases and J 2 bases, with 14 bases left between them. CDR3 size: 14 residues. Germline V lookup: CDR1 LNHDA, CDR2 SQIVND (reference sequence). The CDR3 DNA follows: TGTGCCAGTAGCCAAACCCGGACAACCTACGAGCAGTACTTC. Translated: CASSQTRTTYEQYF.

This clone appeared a few times. This chain connects TRBV19 to TRBJ1-6, with 11 bases identical to TRBD1. CDR1 and CDR2 (germline): LNHDA, SQIVND (reference sequence). The CDR3 contains 18 residues. V was clipped by 0 bases and J by 9 bases; unmatched bases: 10. Written as DNA, the CDR3 is TGTGCCAGTAGTATAGAGTTTAGGACAGGGGGCAACGGTTCACCCCTCCACTTT. Translation: CASSIEFRTGGNGSPLHF.

CDR3 bases: TGTGCCAGCAGCCCTCCAGGGGTAGCGGGAGCGGGAGAGACCCAGTACTTC. Translating it yields CASSPPGVAGAGETQYF. This chain links TRBV11-3 with TRBJ2-5, with TRBD2 identical over 9 bases. The CDR3 covers 17 residues. The V and J ends lost 5 bases and 4 bases, in that order; junction bases with no gene match: 14. The germline gives CDR1 SGHNT, CDR2 YENEEA.